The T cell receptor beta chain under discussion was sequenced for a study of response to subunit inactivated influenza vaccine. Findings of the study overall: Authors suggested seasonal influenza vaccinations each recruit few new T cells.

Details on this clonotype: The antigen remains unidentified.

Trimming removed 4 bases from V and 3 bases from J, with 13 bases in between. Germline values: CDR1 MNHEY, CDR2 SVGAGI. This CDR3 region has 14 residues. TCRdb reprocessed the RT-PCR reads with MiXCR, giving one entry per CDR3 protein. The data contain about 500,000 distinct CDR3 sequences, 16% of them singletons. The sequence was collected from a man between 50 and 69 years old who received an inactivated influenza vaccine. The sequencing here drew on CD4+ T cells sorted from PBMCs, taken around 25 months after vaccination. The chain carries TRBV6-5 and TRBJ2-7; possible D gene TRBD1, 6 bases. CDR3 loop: CASSSWTVSYEQYF. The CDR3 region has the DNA TGTGCCAGCAGTTCCTGGACAGTAAGCTACGAGCAGTACTTC.